The source of this T cell receptor beta chain is a study of blood T cells in healthy people across ages. About the study: When template switching was applied, about one barcoded beta molecule was captured per two T cells.

The sample holds one count of this clonotype. The antigen is unknown. About 9.6 milliliters of peripheral blood were drawn from each donor into EDTA-treated tubes. The CDR3 totals 16 residues. Between the trimmed V and J ends, which lost 0 bases and 4 bases, there was a span of 16 bases. CDR1 and CDR2 from the germline V gene are LGHNA and YSLEER. Primers used in a second PCR of about 7 to 12 cycles were a sample-barcoded 5' primer and a J-beta primer mix. Sequencing yielded, for each sample, at least 3 million paired-end reads carrying CDR3. TCRdb reprocessed the 5' RACE reads with MiXCR, giving one entry per CDR3 protein. The data hold hundreds of thousands of distinct CDR3 sequences, with 45% to 50% observed a single time. Overall study findings and caveats: Fewer expanded clones and more diversity marked long-lived versus aged donors.

The clonotype originates from a young man in good health. V is TRBV4-3 and J is TRBJ2-7; the D call may be TRBD1 or TRBD2 (6 bases each). The specimen was blood. The CDR3 nucleotides read TGCGCCAGCAGCCAAGAAGGAGGGGGGTGGCCTTACGAGCAGTACTTC. It encodes CASSQEGGGWPYEQYF.